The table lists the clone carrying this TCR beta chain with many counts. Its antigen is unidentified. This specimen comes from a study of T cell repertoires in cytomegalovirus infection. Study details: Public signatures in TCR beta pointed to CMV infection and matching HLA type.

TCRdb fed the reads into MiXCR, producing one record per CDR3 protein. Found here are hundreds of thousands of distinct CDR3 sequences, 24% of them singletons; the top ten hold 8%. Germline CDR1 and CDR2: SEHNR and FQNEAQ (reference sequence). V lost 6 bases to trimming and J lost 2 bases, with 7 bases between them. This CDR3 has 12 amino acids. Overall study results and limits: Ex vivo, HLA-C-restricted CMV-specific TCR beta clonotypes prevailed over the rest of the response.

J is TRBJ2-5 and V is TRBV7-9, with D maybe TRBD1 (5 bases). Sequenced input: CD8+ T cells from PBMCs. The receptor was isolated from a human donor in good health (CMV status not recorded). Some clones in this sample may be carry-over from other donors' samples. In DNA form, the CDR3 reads TGTGCCAGCAGGAAGGGGCAAGAGACCCAGTACTTC. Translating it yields CASRKGQETQYF.